A selection of T cell receptor beta chains follows, all from one sample in a study of T-cell reconstitution after alpha-beta-depleted transplantation in children. TCRdb called the PCR reads again in MiXCR, with one record for every CDR3 protein. The table has about 540,000 distinct CDR3 sequences, about 18% seen once. Material: PBMCs from the stem cell graft donor, obtained from the stem cell graft. These receptors were taken from a human donor who donated a stem cell graft to a child with acute lymphoblastic leukemia. The CDR3 runs from the conserved cysteine through the conserved F or W. The order of the fields is V gene, D gene, clone size, J gene, CDR3 protein, CDR3 DNA. A D gene is named only where the DNA matches it firmly. Only some rows state a clone size, as once, few, many or a class for expanded clones.

TRBV15	TRBD2	few	TRBJ2-3	CATSREKGLAGLYF	TGTGCCACCAGCAGAGAGAAGGGGCTAGCGGGATTGTATTTT
TRBV27	-	-	TRBJ2-1	CASSLGTVTYNERFF	TGTGCCAGCAGTTTAGGGACGGTAACCTACAATGAGCGGTTCTTC
TRBV9	-	-	TRBJ2-2	CASSVAPTGELFF	TGTGCCAGCAGCGTAGCCCCCACCGGGGAGCTGTTTTTT
TRBV11-2	-	few	TRBJ2-3	CASSLEYFTSYSTDTQYF	TGTGCCAGCAGCTTAGAGTACTTCACATCATATAGCACAGATACGCAGTATTTT
TRBV10-3	TRBD1	-	TRBJ2-7	CAIRGGDRGYEQYF	TGTGCCATCAGGGGGGGGGACAGGGGCTACGAGCAGTACTTC
TRBV30	TRBD2	-	TRBJ2-7	CAWRDTAGALGYEQYF	TGTGCCTGGAGGGATACAGCGGGAGCCCTTGGGTACGAGCAGTACTTC
TRBV7-8	-	-	TRBJ2-2	CASSPDTGNTGELFF	TGTGCCAGCAGCCCAGATACGGGGAACACCGGGGAGCTGTTTTTT
TRBV5-1	TRBD2	few	TRBJ2-1	CASSLFPSGSSYNEQFF	TGCGCCAGCAGCTTGTTCCCTAGCGGGAGCTCCTACAATGAGCAGTTCTTC
TRBV11-3	-	-	TRBJ2-7	CASSLEGIRAGEQYF	TGTGCCAGCAGCTTAGAGGGGATTCGTGCCGGGGAGCAGTACTTC
TRBV12-3/TRBV12-4	-	-	TRBJ2-7	CASSSRASEQYF	TGTGCCAGCAGTTCCCGGGCTTCCGAGCAGTACTTC
TRBV5-1	TRBD2	-	TRBJ2-6	CASSQSGSFSGANVLTF	TGCGCCAGCAGCCAAAGCGGGAGCTTCTCTGGGGCCAACGTCCTGACTTTC
TRBV5-5	TRBD1	few	TRBJ1-4	CASSEGQGAVKLFF	TGTGCCAGCAGCGAAGGACAGGGGGCGGTCAAACTGTTTTTT
TRBV7-3	-	-	TRBJ2-2	CASSTTGRGTGELFF	TGTGCCAGCAGCACAACAGGGCGCGGCACCGGGGAGCTGTTTTTT
TRBV20-1	-	-	TRBJ1-1	CSARDRGESPEAFF	TGCAGTGCTAGAGATCGTGGGGAAAGTCCTGAAGCTTTCTTT
TRBV15	TRBD2	few	TRBJ2-1	CATSRESGSHNEQFF	TGTGCCACCAGCAGAGAGAGCGGGAGCCACAATGAGCAGTTCTTC
TRBV29-1	-	few	TRBJ1-2	CSVEALYGYTF	TGCAGCGTTGAGGCCCTTTATGGCTACACCTTC
TRBV12-3/TRBV12-4	-	few	TRBJ2-3	CASSLGPGVVDTQYF	TGTGCCAGCAGTTTGGGGCCAGGGGTGGTAGATACGCAGTATTTT